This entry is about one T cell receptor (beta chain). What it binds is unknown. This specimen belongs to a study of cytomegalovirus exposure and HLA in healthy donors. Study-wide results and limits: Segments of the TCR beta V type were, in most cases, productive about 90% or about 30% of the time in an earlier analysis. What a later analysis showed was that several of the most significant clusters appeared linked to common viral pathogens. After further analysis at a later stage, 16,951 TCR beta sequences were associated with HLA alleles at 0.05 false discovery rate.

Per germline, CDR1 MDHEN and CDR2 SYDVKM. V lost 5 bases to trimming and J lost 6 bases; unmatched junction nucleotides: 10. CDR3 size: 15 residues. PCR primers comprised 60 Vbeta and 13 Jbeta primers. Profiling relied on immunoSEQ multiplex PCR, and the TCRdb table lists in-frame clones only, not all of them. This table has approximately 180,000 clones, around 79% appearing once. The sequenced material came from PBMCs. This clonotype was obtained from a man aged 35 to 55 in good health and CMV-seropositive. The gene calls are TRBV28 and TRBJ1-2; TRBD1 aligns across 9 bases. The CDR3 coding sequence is TGTGCCAGCAGTAAACCCGGGACAGGGTTGAATGGCTACACCTTC. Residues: CASSKPGTGLNGYTF.